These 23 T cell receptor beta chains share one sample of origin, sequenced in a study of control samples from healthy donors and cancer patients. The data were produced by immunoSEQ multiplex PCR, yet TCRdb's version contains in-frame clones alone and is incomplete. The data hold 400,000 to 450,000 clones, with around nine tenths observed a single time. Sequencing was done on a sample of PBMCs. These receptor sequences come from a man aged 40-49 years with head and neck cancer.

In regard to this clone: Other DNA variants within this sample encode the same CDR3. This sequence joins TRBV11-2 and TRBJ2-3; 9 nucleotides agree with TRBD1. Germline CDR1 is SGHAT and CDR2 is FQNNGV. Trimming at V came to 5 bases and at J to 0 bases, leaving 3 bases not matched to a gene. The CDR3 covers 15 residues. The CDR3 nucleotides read TGTGCCAGCAGCCTGACAGGGGGTAGCACAGATACGCAGTATTTT. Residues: CASSLTGGSTDTQYF.

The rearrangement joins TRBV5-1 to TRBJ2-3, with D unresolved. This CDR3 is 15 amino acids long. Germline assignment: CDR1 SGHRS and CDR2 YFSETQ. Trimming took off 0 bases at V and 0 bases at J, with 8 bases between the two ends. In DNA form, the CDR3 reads TGCGCCAGCAGCTTGGTGGTTAGTAGCACAGATACGCAGTATTTT. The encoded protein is CASSLVVSSTDTQYF.

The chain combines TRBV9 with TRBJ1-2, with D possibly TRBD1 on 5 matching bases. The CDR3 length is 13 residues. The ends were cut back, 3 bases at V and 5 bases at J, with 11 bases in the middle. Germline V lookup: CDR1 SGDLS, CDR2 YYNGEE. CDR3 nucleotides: TGTGCCAGCAGCGGGGACTATACATATGGCTACACCTTC. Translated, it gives CASSGDYTYGYTF.

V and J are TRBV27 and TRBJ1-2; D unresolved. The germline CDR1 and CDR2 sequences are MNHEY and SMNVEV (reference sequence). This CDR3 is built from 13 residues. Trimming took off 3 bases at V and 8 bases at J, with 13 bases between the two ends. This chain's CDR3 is CASSFFDGFGYTF. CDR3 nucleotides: TGTGCCAGCAGTTTTTTTGACGGGTTCGGCTACACCTTC.

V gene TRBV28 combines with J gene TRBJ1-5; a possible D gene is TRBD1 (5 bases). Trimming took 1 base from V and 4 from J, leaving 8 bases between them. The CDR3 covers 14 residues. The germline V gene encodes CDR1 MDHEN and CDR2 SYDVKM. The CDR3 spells CASSLSRANQPQHF. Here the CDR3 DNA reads TGTGCCAGCAGTTTATCCAGGGCAAATCAGCCCCAGCATTTT.

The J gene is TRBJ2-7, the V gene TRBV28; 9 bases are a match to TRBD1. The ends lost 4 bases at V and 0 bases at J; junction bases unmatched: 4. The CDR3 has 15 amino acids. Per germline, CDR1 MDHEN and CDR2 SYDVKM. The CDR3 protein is CASSSRTGASYEQYF. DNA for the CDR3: TGTGCCAGCAGTTCTCGGACAGGGGCCTCCTACGAGCAGTACTTC.

Here the CDR3 DNA reads TGTGCCAGCAGCTCCCGGGGGGCTCGTAGCTCTGGAAACACCATATATTTT. This codes for CASSSRGARSSGNTIYF. V usage is TRBV9 and J usage is TRBJ1-3; D may be TRBD1 (6 bases). CDR1 is SGDLS, CDR2 YYNGEE, per germline. Trimming removed 4 bases from V and 0 bases from J, with 17 bases in between. CDR3 size: 17 residues.

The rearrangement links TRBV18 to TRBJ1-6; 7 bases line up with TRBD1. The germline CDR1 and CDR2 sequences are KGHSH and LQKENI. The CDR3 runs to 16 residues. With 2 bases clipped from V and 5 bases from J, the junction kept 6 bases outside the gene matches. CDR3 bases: TGTGCCAGCTCACCAAAGTCCACAGGGGATAATTCACCCCTCCACTTT. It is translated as CASSPKSTGDNSPLHF.

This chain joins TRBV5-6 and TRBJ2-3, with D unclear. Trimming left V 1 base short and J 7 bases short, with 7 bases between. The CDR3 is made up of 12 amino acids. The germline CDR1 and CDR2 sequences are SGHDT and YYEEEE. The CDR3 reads CASSLRPNTQYF. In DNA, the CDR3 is TGTGCCAGCAGCTTGCGACCGAATACGCAGTATTTT.

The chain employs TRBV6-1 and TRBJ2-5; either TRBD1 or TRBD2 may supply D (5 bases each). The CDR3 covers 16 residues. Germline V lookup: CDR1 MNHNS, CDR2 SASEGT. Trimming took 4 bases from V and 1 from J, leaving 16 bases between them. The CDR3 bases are TGTGCCAGCAGTGGGCAACCGGGACGCCGCCAAGAGACCCAGTACTTC. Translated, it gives CASSGQPGRRQETQYF.

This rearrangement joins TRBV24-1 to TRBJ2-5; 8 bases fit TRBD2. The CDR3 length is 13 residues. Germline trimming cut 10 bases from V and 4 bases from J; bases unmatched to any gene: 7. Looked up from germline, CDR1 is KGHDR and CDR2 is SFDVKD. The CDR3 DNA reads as TGTGCCACTGACCTTCTAGCGGGAGAGACCCAGTACTTC. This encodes CATDLLAGETQYF.

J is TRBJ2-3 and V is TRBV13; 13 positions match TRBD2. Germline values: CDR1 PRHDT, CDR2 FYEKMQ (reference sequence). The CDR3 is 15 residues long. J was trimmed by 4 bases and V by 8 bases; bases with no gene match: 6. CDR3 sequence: CASALAGGPPDTQYF. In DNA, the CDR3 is TGTGCCAGCGCACTAGCGGGGGGGCCTCCAGATACGCAGTATTTT.

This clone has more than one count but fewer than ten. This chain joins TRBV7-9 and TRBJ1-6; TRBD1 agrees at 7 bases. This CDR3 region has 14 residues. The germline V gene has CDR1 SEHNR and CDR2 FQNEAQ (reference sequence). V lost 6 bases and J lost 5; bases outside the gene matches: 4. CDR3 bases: TGTGCCAGCAGGCCGGGACAGAATAATTCACCCCTCCACTTT. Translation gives CASRPGQNNSPLHF.

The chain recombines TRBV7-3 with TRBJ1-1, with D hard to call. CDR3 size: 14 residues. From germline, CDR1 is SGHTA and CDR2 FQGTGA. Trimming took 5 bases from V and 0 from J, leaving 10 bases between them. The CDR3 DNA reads TGTGCCAGCAGCGCTTTTGGGATGAACACTGAAGCTTTCTTT. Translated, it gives CASSAFGMNTEAFF.

The CDR3 DNA is TGTGCCAGTAGTAAGGGGGGAGCCCTGAGCTATGGCTACACCTTC. Protein sequence: CASSKGGALSYGYTF. This rearrangement joins TRBV19 to TRBJ1-2; TRBD1 might be the D (6 bases). There are 15 residues in the CDR3. V lost 4 bases and J lost 4, with 16 bases in between. From germline, CDR1 is LNHDA and CDR2 SQIVND (reference sequence).

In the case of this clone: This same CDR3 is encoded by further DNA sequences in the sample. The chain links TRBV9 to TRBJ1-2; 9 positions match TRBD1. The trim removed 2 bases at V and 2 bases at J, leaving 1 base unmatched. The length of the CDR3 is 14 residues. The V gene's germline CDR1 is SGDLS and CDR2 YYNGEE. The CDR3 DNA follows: TGTGCCAGCAGCGTCGGACAGGGGAACTATGGCTACACCTTC. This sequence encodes CASSVGQGNYGYTF.

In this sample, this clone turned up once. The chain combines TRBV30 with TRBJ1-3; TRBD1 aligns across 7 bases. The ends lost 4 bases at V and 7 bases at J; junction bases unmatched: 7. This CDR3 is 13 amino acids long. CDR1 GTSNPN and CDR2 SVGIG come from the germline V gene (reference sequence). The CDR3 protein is CAWNGQDSNTIYF. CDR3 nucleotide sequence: TGTGCCTGGAATGGACAGGATAGCAACACCATATATTTT. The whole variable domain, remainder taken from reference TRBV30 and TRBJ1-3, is SQTIHQWPATLVQPVGSPLSLECTVEGTSNPNLYWYRQAAGRGLQLLFYSVGIGQISSEVPQNLSASRPQDRQFILSSKKLLLSDSGFYLCAWNGQDSNTIYFGEGSWLTVV.

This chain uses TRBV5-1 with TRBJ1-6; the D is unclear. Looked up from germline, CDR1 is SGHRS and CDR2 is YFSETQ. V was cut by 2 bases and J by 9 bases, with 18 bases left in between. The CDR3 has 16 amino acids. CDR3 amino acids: CASSFYSVGVGSPLHF. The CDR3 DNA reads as TGCGCCAGCAGCTTCTACTCGGTCGGGGTCGGTTCACCCCTCCACTTT.

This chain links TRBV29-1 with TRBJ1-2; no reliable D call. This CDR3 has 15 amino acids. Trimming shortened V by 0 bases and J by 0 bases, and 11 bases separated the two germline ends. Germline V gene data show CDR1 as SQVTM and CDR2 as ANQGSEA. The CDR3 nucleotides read TGCAGCGTTGAAGATCCCCGGTCTCCTAACTATGGCTACACCTTC. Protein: CSVEDPRSPNYGYTF. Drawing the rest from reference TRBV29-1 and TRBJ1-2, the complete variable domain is SAVISQKPSRDICQRGTSLTIQCQVDSQVTMMFWYRQQPGQSLTLIATANQGSEATYESGFVIDKFPISRPNLTFSTLTVSNMSPEDSSIYLCSVEDPRSPNYGYTFGSGTRLTVV.

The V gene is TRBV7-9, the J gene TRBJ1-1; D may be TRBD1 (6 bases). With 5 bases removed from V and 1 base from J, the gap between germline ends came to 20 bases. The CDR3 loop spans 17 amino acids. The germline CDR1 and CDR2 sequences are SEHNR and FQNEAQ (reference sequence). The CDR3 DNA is TGTGCCAGCAGCCTTGAATATTGGGGGCGCGGGAACACTGAAGCTTTCTTT. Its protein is CASSLEYWGRGNTEAFF.

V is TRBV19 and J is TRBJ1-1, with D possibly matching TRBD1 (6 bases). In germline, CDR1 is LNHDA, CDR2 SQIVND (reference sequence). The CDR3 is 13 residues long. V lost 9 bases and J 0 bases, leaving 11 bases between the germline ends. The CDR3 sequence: CASGQTMNTEAFF. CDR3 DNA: TGTGCCAGCGGACAGACCATGAACACTGAAGCTTTCTTT.

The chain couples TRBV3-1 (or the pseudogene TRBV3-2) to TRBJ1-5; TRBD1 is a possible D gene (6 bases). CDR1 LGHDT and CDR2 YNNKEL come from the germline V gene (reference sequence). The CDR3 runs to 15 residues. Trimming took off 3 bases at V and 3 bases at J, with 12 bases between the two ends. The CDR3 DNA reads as TGTGCCAGCAGCCAGTTCAAGGGGGTCAATCAGCCCCAGCATTTT. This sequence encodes CASSQFKGVNQPQHF.

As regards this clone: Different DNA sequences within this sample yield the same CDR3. The CDR3 loop is CASSLAGQPYEQYF. In DNA form, the CDR3 reads TGTGCCAGCAGCTTAGCGGGACAGCCCTACGAGCAGTACTTC. The V gene is TRBV7-2, the J gene TRBJ2-7, with 7 bases identical to TRBD1. The CDR3 is 14 amino acids. Germline assignment: CDR1 SGHTA and CDR2 FQGNSA. J gave up 2 bases and V 0 bases, and 1 base lay outside the gene matches. Variable domain in full (rest from reference TRBV7-2 and TRBJ2-7): GAGVSQSPSNKVTEKGKDVELRCDPISGHTALYWYRQSLGQGLEFLIYFQGNSAPDKSGLPSDRFSAERTGGSVSTLTIQRTQQEDSAVYLCASSLAGQPYEQYFGPGTRLTVT.